The 15 T cell receptor beta chains below were found in one sample sequenced in a study of blood T cells in healthy people across ages. Using a J-beta primer mix together with a sample-barcoded 5' primer, a second PCR was run for about 6 to 11 cycles. TCRdb called the 5' RACE reads again in MiXCR, with one record for every CDR3 protein. The sample lists 750,000 to 950,000 distinct CDR3 sequences; almost 30% were seen once. These data were likewise used in another study, on T cells of mothers and their children.

The sequenced material came from blood. The receptors originated from a woman aged 35 to 49 in good health.

The rearrangement joins TRBV9 to TRBJ1-6, with 9 bases fitting TRBD1. The CDR3 runs 15 residues. Germline V lookup: CDR1 SGDLS, CDR2 YYNGEE. The ends lost 3 bases at V and 7 bases at J; junction bases unmatched: 5. The DNA for the CDR3 is TGTGCCAGCAGCGGACAGACAGGGGGGAATTCACCCCTCCACTTT. It yields the protein CASSGQTGGNSPLHF.

The chain has TRBV28 and TRBJ2-1; the D is unclear. V was clipped by 6 bases and J by 10 bases, with 16 bases between them. There are 13 residues in the CDR3. Germline-derived CDR1 and CDR2 are MDHEN and SYDVKM. The CDR3 spells CASSQGPNTEQFF. The CDR3 DNA is TGTGCCAGCAGCCAAGGGCCGAATACGGAGCAGTTCTTC.

This clonotype was counted once. The rearrangement links TRBV20-1 to TRBJ1-1; D remains ambiguous. The germline V gene encodes CDR1 DFQATT and CDR2 SNEGSKA (reference sequence). This CDR3 has 14 amino acids. The V gene lost 1 base and the J gene lost 4 bases, with 13 bases spanning the gap. The CDR3 DNA reads as TGCAGTGCTAGAGTGTTTGGGCAGCTCACTGAAGCTTTCTTT. This gives the protein CSARVFGQLTEAFF.

The rearrangement joins TRBV4-3 to TRBJ1-4; D remains unclear. The CDR3 covers 18 residues. V was cut by 1 base and J by 4 bases, with 19 bases left in between. Looked up from germline, CDR1 is LGHNA and CDR2 is YSLEER. The CDR3 DNA sequence: TGCGCCAGCAGCCAAGTTCTCGGCAGCCCGGGCGGTAATGAAAAACTGTTTTTT. Translated: CASSQVLGSPGGNEKLFF.

This clonotype has more than one count but fewer than ten. The genes are TRBV7-9 and TRBJ2-4, with TRBD2 matching 7 bases. The end of the DNA aligns better with TRBJ2-7, so the J call may be wrong. CDR3 length: 15 amino acids. Germline V gives CDR1 SEHNR, CDR2 FQNEAQ (reference sequence). The CDR3 sequence is CASSQEPGLTSEQYF. CDR3 DNA: TGTGCCAGCAGCCAAGAGCCGGGACTAACAAGCGAGCAGTACTTC.

This clonotype was detected many times. V gene TRBV9 combines with J gene TRBJ2-6; 11 bases map to TRBD1. With V trimmed by 2 bases and J by 0 bases, 7 bases remained unmatched. This CDR3 region has 19 residues. Germline assignment: CDR1 SGDLS and CDR2 YYNGEE. CDR3 loop: CASSVGLGTGGSGANVLTF. The CDR3 DNA reads as TGTGCCAGCAGCGTGGGATTAGGGACAGGGGGCTCTGGGGCCAACGTCCTGACTTTC.

This clonotype has just a few counts. V and J are TRBV9 and TRBJ1-1; D unclear. CDR3 size: 13 residues. CDR1 SGDLS and CDR2 YYNGEE come from the germline V gene. V dropped 4 bases and J dropped 8 bases, with 15 bases sitting between them. The CDR3 loop reads CASSPPAAREAFF. The CDR3 nucleotides are TGTGCCAGCAGCCCACCCGCAGCCAGGGAAGCTTTCTTT.

This clonotype was seen at least ten times. V usage is TRBV27 and J usage is TRBJ1-1; D is unclear. Looked up from germline, CDR1 is MNHEY and CDR2 is SMNVEV (reference sequence). The CDR3 runs to 12 residues. V lost 3 bases and J lost 4, with 6 bases in between. The CDR3 DNA reads TGTGCCAGCAGTTTTAAGGGCACTGAAGCTTTCTTT. Amino acid sequence: CASSFKGTEAFF.

In its sample, this clonotype was seen a few times. CDR3 residues: CASSVGGGGSLSEQFF. In DNA form, the CDR3 reads TGTGCCAGCAGCGTAGGCGGCGGGGGTAGTCTTAGTGAGCAGTTCTTC. J is TRBJ2-1 and V is TRBV9, with 7 bases lining up with TRBD2. With 0 bases clipped from V and 9 bases from J, the junction kept 12 bases outside the gene matches. The CDR3 totals 16 residues. Germline-derived CDR1 and CDR2 are SGDLS and YYNGEE.

This chain uses TRBV28 with TRBJ1-2; 7 bases line up with TRBD1. CDR1 is MDHEN, CDR2 SYDVKM, per germline. This CDR3 contains 13 residues. The V gene end was trimmed by 9 bases and the J gene end by 5 bases; junction bases not matched to a gene: 9. The CDR3 loop is CASVGDSLYGYTF. The CDR3 DNA reads TGTGCCAGTGTCGGGGACAGTCTATATGGCTACACCTTC.

Details on this clonotype: This sequence may be a read error, since a much larger clone differs from it by one base. The chain uses TRBV10-3 and TRBJ2-3; D may be TRBD2 (6 bases). Trimming cost V 11 bases and J 3 bases, with 18 bases left between them. CDR3 length: 14 amino acids. Germline V gene sequence: CDR1 ENHRY, CDR2 SYGVKD. DNA for the CDR3: TGTGCCCGCCGGCGGGGTCCGCAGACAGATACGCAGTATTTT. This encodes CARRRGPQTDTQYF.

Only a few counts were recorded for this clonotype. The genes are TRBV7-9 and TRBJ1-1; D ambiguous. The CDR3 is made up of 10 amino acids. V was pared by 1 base and J by 9 bases, with 3 bases between. Germline V gene data show CDR1 as SEHNR and CDR2 as FQNEAQ (reference sequence). For the CDR3, the DNA is TGTGCCAGCAGCTTAGAGAAAGCTTTCTTT. This translates into CASSLEKAFF.

This clonotype was counted only a few times. V gene TRBV6-5 combines with J gene TRBJ2-1; a possible D gene is TRBD1 (5 bases). CDR1 and CDR2 (germline): MNHEY, SVGAGI. Trimming took 2 bases from V and 4 from J, leaving 12 bases between them. The CDR3 extends over 15 amino acids. The CDR3 protein is CASSYGNPGYNEQFF. CDR3 in DNA: TGTGCCAGCAGTTACGGGAACCCAGGGTACAATGAGCAGTTCTTC.

CDR3 DNA: TGTGCCAGCAGAACCGGACAGGGAGTTTTCTATGGCTACACCTTC. Its protein is CASRTGQGVFYGYTF. The V and J genes are TRBV28 and TRBJ1-2; TRBD1 agrees at 8 bases. V lost 6 bases to trimming and J lost 4 bases; unmatched junction nucleotides: 10. Germline V lookup: CDR1 MDHEN, CDR2 SYDVKM. This CDR3 has 15 amino acids.

This clonotype was seen only a few times. The J gene is TRBJ2-3, the V gene TRBV3-1; D is perhaps TRBD2 (5 bases). V was trimmed by 0 bases and J by 4 bases, leaving 17 bases between them. CDR1 is LGHDT and CDR2 is YNNKEL in the germline V gene (reference sequence). This CDR3 has 17 residues. CDR3 DNA: TGTGCCAGCAGCCAAGACCCCCAGCGGATGGGGTCAGATACGCAGTATTTT. Amino acids: CASSQDPQRMGSDTQYF.